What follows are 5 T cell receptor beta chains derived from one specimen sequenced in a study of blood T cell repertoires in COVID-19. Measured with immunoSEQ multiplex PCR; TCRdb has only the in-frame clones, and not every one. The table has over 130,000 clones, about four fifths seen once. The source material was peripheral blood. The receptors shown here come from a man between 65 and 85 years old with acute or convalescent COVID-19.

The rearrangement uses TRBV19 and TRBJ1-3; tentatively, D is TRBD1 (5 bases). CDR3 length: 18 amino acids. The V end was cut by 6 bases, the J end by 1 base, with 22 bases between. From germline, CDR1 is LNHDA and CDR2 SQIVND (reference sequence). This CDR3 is CASSRYSPGGTSGNTIYF. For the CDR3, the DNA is TGTGCCAGTAGCCGATATTCCCCCGGCGGGACTTCTGGAAACACCATATATTTT.

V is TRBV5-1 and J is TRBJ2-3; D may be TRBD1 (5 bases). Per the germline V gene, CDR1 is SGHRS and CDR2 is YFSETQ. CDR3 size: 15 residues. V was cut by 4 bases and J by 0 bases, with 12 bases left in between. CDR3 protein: CASSPDSLSTDTQYF. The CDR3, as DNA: TGCGCCAGCAGCCCAGACAGCCTTAGCACAGATACGCAGTATTTT.

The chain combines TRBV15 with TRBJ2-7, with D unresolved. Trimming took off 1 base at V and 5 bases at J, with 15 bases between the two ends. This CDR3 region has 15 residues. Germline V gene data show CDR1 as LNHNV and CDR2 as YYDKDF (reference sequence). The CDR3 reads CATSRVAVVNDEQYF. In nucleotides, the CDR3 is TGTGCCACCAGCAGAGTGGCGGTAGTGAACGACGAGCAGTACTTC.

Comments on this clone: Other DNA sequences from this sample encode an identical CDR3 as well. In DNA, the CDR3 is TGTGCCAGCTCACCGCGGCAGGGGAACACCGGGGAGCTGTTTTTT. Translated: CASSPRQGNTGELFF. This chain connects TRBV18 to TRBJ2-2, with a possible D match to TRBD1 (5 bases). The V gene lost 3 bases and the J gene lost 1 base, with 9 bases spanning the gap. Germline CDR1 and CDR2: KGHSH and LQKENI. The CDR3 consists of 15 residues.

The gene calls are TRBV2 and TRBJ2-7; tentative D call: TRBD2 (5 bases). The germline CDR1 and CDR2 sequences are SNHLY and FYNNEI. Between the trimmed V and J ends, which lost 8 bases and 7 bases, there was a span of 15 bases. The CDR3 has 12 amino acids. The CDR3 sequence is CASGGFGWEQYF. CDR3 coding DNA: TGTGCCAGCGGAGGTTTCGGGTGGGAGCAGTACTTC.